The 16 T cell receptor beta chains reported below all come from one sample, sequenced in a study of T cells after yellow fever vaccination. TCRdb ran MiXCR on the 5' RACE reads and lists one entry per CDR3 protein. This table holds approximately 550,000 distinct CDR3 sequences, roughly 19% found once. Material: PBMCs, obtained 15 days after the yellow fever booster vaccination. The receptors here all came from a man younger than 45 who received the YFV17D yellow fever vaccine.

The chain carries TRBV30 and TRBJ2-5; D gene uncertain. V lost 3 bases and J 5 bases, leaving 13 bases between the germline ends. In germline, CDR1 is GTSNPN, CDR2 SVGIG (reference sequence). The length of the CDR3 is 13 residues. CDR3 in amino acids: CAWRSTGLETQYF. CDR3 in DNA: TGTGCCTGGAGGTCAACGGGTTTGGAGACCCAGTACTTC.

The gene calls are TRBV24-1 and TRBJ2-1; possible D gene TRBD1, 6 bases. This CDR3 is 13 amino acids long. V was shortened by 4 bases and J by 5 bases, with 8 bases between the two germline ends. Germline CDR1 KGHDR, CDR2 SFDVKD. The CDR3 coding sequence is TGTGCCACCAGTGACAGGGGCGACAATGAGCAGTTCTTC. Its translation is CATSDRGDNEQFF.

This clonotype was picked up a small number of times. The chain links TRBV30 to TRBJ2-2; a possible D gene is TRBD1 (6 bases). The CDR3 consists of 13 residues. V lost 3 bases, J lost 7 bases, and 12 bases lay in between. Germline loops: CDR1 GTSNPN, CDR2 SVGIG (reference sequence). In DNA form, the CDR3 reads TGTGCCTGGAGGAAACAGGGCCTCGGGGAGCTGTTTTTT. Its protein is CAWRKQGLGELFF.

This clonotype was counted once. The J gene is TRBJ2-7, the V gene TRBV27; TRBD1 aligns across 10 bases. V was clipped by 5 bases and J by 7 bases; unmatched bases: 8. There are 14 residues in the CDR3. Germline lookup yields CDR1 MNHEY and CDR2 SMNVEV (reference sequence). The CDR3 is CASSQRQGAKEQYF. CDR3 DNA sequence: TGTGCCAGCAGTCAGAGACAGGGGGCGAAGGAGCAGTACTTC.

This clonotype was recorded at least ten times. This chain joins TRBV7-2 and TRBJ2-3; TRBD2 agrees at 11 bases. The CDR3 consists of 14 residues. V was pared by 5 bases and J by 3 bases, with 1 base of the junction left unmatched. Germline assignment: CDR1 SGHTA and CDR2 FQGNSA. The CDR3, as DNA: TGTGCCAGCAGCCCTAGCGGGAGGACAGATACGCAGTATTTT. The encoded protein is CASSPSGRTDTQYF.

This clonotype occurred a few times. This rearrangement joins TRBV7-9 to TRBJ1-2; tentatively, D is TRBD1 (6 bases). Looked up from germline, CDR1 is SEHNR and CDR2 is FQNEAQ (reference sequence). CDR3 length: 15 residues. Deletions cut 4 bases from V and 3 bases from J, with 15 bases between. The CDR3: CASSSQRGTDYGYTF. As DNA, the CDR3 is TGTGCCAGCAGCTCCCAAAGGGGGACGGACTATGGCTACACCTTC.

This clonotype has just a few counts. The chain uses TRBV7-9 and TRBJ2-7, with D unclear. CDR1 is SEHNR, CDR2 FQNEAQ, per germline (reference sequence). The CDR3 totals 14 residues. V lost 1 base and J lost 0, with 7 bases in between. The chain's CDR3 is CASSLGSDSYEQYF. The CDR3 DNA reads TGTGCCAGCAGCTTAGGGAGCGACTCCTACGAGCAGTACTTC.

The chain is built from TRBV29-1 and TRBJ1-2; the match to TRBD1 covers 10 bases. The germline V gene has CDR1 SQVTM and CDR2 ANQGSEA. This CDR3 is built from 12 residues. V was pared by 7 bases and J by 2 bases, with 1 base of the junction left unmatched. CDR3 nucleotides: TGCAGCGCGGACAGGGGGAACTATGGCTACACCTTC. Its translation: CSADRGNYGYTF.

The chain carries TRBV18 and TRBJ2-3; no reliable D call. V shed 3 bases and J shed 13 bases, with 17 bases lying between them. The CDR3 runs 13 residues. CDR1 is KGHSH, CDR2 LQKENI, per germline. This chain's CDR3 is CASSPWEGRVEYF. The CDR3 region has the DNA TGTGCCAGCTCACCGTGGGAAGGACGAGTAGAGTATTTT.

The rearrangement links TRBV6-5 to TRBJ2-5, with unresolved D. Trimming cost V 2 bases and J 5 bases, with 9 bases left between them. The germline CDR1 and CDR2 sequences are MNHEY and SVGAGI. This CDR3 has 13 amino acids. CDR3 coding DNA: TGTGCCAGCAGTTACCACAAGGAGGAGACCCAGTACTTC. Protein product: CASSYHKEETQYF.

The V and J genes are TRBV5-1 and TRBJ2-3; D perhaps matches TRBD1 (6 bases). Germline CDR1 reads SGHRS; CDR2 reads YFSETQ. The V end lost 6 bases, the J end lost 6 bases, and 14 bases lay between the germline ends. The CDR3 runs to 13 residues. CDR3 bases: TGCGCCAGCAATGGGGGCACCACCGATACGCAGTATTTT. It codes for CASNGGTTDTQYF.

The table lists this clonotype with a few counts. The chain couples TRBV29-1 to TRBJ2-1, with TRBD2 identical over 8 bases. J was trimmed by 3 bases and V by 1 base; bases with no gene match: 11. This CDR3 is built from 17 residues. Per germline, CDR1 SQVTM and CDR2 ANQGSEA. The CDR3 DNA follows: TGCAGCGTTGAAGGTGCGGGAGCCGGGGGGGTCTACAATGAGCAGTTCTTC. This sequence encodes CSVEGAGAGGVYNEQFF.

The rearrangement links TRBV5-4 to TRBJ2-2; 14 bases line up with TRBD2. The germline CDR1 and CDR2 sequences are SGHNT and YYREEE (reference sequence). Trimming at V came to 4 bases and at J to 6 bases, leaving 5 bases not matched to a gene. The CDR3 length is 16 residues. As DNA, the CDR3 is TGTGCCAGCAGCACCGGGACTAGCGGGAGCTCCGGGGAGCTGTTTTTT. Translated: CASSTGTSGSSGELFF.

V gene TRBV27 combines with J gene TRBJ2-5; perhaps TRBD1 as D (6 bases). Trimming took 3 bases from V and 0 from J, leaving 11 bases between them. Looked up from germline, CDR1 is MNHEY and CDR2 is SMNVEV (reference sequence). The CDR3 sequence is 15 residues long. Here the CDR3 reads CASSFVGADQETQYF. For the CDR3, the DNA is TGTGCCAGCAGTTTTGTGGGGGCTGACCAAGAGACCCAGTACTTC.

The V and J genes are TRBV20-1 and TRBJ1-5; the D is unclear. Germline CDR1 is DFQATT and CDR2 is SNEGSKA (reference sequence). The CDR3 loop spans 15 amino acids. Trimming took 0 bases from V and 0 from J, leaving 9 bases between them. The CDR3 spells CSARDHGRSNQPQHF. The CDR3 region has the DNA TGCAGTGCTAGAGATCATGGACGTAGCAATCAGCCCCAGCATTTT.

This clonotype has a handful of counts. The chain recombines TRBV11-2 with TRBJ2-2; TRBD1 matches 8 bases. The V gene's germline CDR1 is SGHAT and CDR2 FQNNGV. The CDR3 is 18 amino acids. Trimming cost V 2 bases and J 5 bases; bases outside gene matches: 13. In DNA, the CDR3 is TGTGCCAGCAGCTTAAGAAGTCCTCGACAGGGGTCTACCGGGGAGCTGTTTTTT. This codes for CASSLRSPRQGSTGELFF.